The 9 T cell receptor beta chains listed next were all sequenced from one sample in a study of blood T cell repertoires in COVID-19. Clones were sequenced by immunoSEQ multiplex PCR, and TCRdb holds only the in-frame ones, with some missing. The data show 150,000 to 200,000 clones, over 80% seen once. Sequenced input: PBMCs or T cells enriched from blood (not recorded which). The receptors originated from a woman aged 55 to 70 who had recovered from COVID-19.

The chain carries TRBV2 and TRBJ1-1; tentative D call: TRBD1 (5 bases). The CDR3 contains 16 residues. The ends were cut back, 3 bases at V and 1 base at J, with 15 bases in the middle. CDR1 SNHLY and CDR2 FYNNEI come from the germline V gene. CDR3 in amino acids: CASSDPTANGNTEAFF. The CDR3, as DNA: TGTGCCAGCAGTGACCCGACAGCAAATGGGAACACTGAAGCTTTCTTT.

The chain employs TRBV20-1 and TRBJ2-2; 7 positions agree with TRBD1. Losses at the gene ends were 3 bases for V and 2 bases for J; bases not matched to a gene: 3. This CDR3 has 14 amino acids. CDR1 and CDR2 from the germline V gene are DFQATT and SNEGSKA (reference sequence). The CDR3: CSASRDRNTGELFF. In DNA form, the CDR3 reads TGCAGTGCTAGTCGGGACAGAAACACCGGGGAGCTGTTTTTT.

This sequence joins TRBV10-3 and TRBJ1-2; 9 bases fit TRBD1. The germline V gene encodes CDR1 ENHRY and CDR2 SYGVKD. The CDR3 totals 13 residues. Trimming took 3 bases from V and 7 from J; bases not matched to a gene: 3. CDR3 bases: TGTGCCATCAGTGATGGGACAGGGAGTGGCTACACCTTC. Its translation: CAISDGTGSGYTF.

This chain uses TRBV19 with TRBJ2-6; D gene uncertain. Germline V gene sequence: CDR1 LNHDA, CDR2 SQIVND (reference sequence). Trimming pared 5 bases from V and 2 bases from J, leaving 13 bases between. The length of the CDR3 is 16 residues. The CDR3 DNA sequence: TGTGCCAGTAGTCTCCGGTGGGCACCTGGGGCCAACGTCCTGACTTTC. It specifies CASSLRWAPGANVLTF. Full variable domain (rest looked up from reference TRBV19 and TRBJ2-6): DGGITQSPKYLFRKEGQNVTLSCEQNLNHDAMYWYRQDPGQGLRLIYYSQIVNDFQKGDIAEGYSVSREKKESFPLTVTSAQKNPTAFYLCASSLRWAPGANVLTFGAGSRLTVL.

This clone was counted a single time. This chain joins TRBV25-1 and TRBJ1-1, with D perhaps TRBD1 (6 bases). Between the trimmed V and J ends, which lost 1 base and 2 bases, there was a span of 14 bases. CDR3 length: 16 residues. CDR1 is MGHDK and CDR2 is SYGVNS in the germline V gene. CDR3 sequence: CASSEFKGTPNTEAFF. The DNA for the CDR3 is TGTGCCAGCAGTGAATTTAAAGGGACACCAAACACTGAAGCTTTCTTT. Drawing the rest from reference TRBV25-1 and TRBJ1-1, the complete variable domain is EADIYQTPRYLVIGTGKKITLECSQTMGHDKMYWYQQDPGMELHLIHYSYGVNSTEKGDLSSESTVSRIRTEHFPLTLESARPSHTSQYLCASSEFKGTPNTEAFFGQGTRLTVV.

The chain carries TRBV2 and TRBJ2-1, with 10 nucleotides matching TRBD2. Losses at the gene ends were 2 bases for V and 4 bases for J; bases not matched to a gene: 8. Germline values: CDR1 SNHLY, CDR2 FYNNEI. The CDR3 is 17 amino acids. For the CDR3, the DNA is TGTGCCAGCAGTGAATCGGCAGCGGGAGGGGGTTACAATGAGCAGTTCTTC. This codes for CASSESAAGGGYNEQFF.

The chain uses TRBV5-8 and TRBJ1-1; TRBD1 matches at 8 bases. Germline V lookup: CDR1 SGHTS, CDR2 YDEGEE. Losses at the gene ends were 4 bases for V and 2 bases for J; bases not matched to a gene: 4. The CDR3 contains 14 residues. In nucleotides, the CDR3 is TGTGCCAGCAGCATAACAGGGGGAAACACTGAAGCTTTCTTT. Its protein is CASSITGGNTEAFF.

The CDR3 DNA is TGTGCCAGCAGTCTGGGCAGGGGGACCTACGAGCAGTACTTC. Its protein is CASSLGRGTYEQYF. The chain joins TRBV27 to TRBJ2-7; 7 nucleotides agree with TRBD1. V trimming: 5 bases; J trimming: 2 bases; junction bases outside the gene matches: 6. The CDR3 covers 14 residues. CDR1 and CDR2 (germline): MNHEY, SMNVEV (reference sequence).

The CDR3, as DNA: TGTGCCAGCAGCTTAGTCTCTACAGGCCGGGGGCAGCCCCAGCATTTT. It codes for CASSLVSTGRGQPQHF. The chain has TRBV7-2 and TRBJ1-5, with a possible D match to TRBD1 (5 bases). The CDR3 is made up of 16 amino acids. Trimming left V 1 base short and J 7 bases short, with 17 bases between. Germline V gene sequence: CDR1 SGHTA, CDR2 FQGNSA.